The rows below give T cell receptor beta chains drawn from one sample of a study of cytomegalovirus exposure and HLA in healthy donors. Sequencing used immunoSEQ multiplex PCR; TCRdb keeps in-frame clones, though not all of them. The sample yields more than 150,000 clones, about 82% seen once. Sequencing was performed on PBMCs. These receptor sequences come from a man between 18 and 29 years old in good health and CMV-seronegative. CDR3s include the opening cysteine and the closing phenylalanine or tryptophan. The order of the fields is V gene, D gene, CDR3 length, J gene, clone size, CDR3 DNA, CDR3 protein. D genes are given only for firm matches. Clone sizes are given selectively: once, few, many, or a class where the clone is expanded.

>TRBV6-1|NA|14|TRBJ1-1|few
TGTGCCAGCAGTGACGCCGGAGGGTCTTCTGAAGCTTTCTTT
CASSDAGGSSEAFF
>TRBV28|NA|16|TRBJ1-3|few
TGTGCCAGCAGACGTCCCCCCTACCGGTCTGGAAACACCATATATTTT
CASRRPPYRSGNTIYF
>TRBV11-3|NA|12|TRBJ2-1|NA
TGTGCCAGCAGCTTAGACGGGGGTGAGCAGTTCTTC
CASSLDGGEQFF
>TRBV7-2|NA|14|TRBJ2-3|NA
TGTGCCAGCAGCCTGATTACTAACCCCGATACGCAGTATTTT
CASSLITNPDTQYF
>TRBV7-9|NA|16|TRBJ1-1|NA
TGTGCCAGCAGCCCACAACTCCGGGGTAGTCACACTGAAGCTTTCTTT
CASSPQLRGSHTEAFF
>TRBV15|NA|11|TRBJ2-7|once
TGTGCCACCAGCAGAGGCGGCGAGCAGTACTTC
CATSRGGEQYF
>TRBV5-6|TRBD1|15|TRBJ2-7|NA
TGTGCCAGCAGCCGGGACAGGGGCCGTAAACGCGAGCAGTACTTC
CASSRDRGRKREQYF
>TRBV5-1|NA|15|TRBJ2-2|NA
TGCGCCAGCAGCTTCTCTAGGCAGAACACCGGGGAGCTGTTTTTT
CASSFSRQNTGELFF
>TRBV4-1|NA|14|TRBJ2-5|once
TGCGCCAGCAGCCTACGGGAGTGGGTAGAGACCCAGTACTTC
CASSLREWVETQYF
>TRBV18|NA|14|TRBJ1-5|few
TGTGCCAGCTCACCGACAGTTAGCAATCAGCCCCAGCATTTT
CASSPTVSNQPQHF
>TRBV2|NA|13|TRBJ2-7|once
TGTGCCAGCAGTGTGGGGGACATCTACGAGCAGTACTTC
CASSVGDIYEQYF
>TRBV10-1|TRBD2|15|TRBJ2-3|NA
TGCGCCAGCAGTAATCCGGGACTAGCACCCCATACGCAGTATTTT
CASSNPGLAPHTQYF
>TRBV5-1|NA|15|TRBJ2-5|NA
TGCGCCAGCAGCTTGGCGGGGGGCCACCGGGAGACCCAGTACTTC
CASSLAGGHRETQYF
>TRBV13|NA|14|TRBJ2-7|NA
TGTGCCAGCAGCTCCCCACTAGATAGGTACGAGCAGCACTTC
CASSSPLDRYEQHF
>TRBV6-4|NA|13|TRBJ1-5|NA
TGTGCCAGCAGCGCCGGGGGGGGAAAGCCCCAGCATTTT
CASSAGGGKPQHF
>TRBV19|NA|14|TRBJ1-4|NA
TGTGCCAGTAGTATAGATTGGGACACTGAAAAACTGTTTTTT
CASSIDWDTEKLFF
>TRBV28|TRBD2|14|TRBJ2-7|NA
TGTGCCAGCAGGGGACTAGCGGGGGCCTACGAGCAGTACTTC
CASRGLAGAYEQYF
>TRBV7-9|TRBD2|18|TRBJ2-1|NA
TGTGCCAGCAGCTCGAACTCCCCGACTAGCGGGGGGGTTCATGAGCAGTTCTTC
CASSSNSPTSGGVHEQFF
>TRBV19|TRBD1|13|TRBJ1-2|NA
TGTGCCAGTAGTCGGGACAGAAACTATGGCTACACCTTC
CASSRDRNYGYTF
>TRBV6-5|NA|13|TRBJ1-1|few
TGTGCCAGCAGTTACAACGGGGTCACTGAAGCTTTCTTT
CASSYNGVTEAFF
>TRBV6-5|NA|13|TRBJ1-5|NA
TGTGCCAGCGCAGGGTCGGGCAATCAGCCCCAGCATTTT
CASAGSGNQPQHF
>TRBV15|NA|14|TRBJ2-7|once
TGTGCCACCAGCAGAGGCGACAGCTCCTACGAGCAGTACTTC
CATSRGDSSYEQYF
>TRBV19|NA|14|TRBJ1-1|NA
TGTGCCAGTACCCCGCGGGTGAAGAACACTGAAGCTTTCTTT
CASTPRVKNTEAFF
>TRBV2|NA|15|TRBJ1-5|NA
TGTGCCAGCAGTGAAGGAGGAGGGGCCAATCAGCCCCAGCATTTT
CASSEGGGANQPQHF
>TRBV27|NA|16|TRBJ2-1|once
TGTGCCAGCAGTTCGTTTCGGGGGAGCTCCTACAATGAGCAGTTCTTC
CASSSFRGSSYNEQFF
>TRBV2|TRBD1|16|TRBJ2-5|NA
TGTGCCAGCAGACTATTTCCGGGACAGGGACAAGAGACCCAGTACTTC
CASRLFPGQGQETQYF
>TRBV7-2|NA|14|TRBJ2-5|few
TGTGCCAGCAGCTCAAACACCTTCCAAGAGACCCAGTACTTC
CASSSNTFQETQYF
>TRBV9|TRBD1|21|TRBJ2-1|NA
TGTGCCAGCAGCTCGGGCCCCCACTTCACCGGGACAGTGAGGTCCTACAATGAGCAGTTCTTC
CASSSGPHFTGTVRSYNEQFF
>TRBV6-1|NA|10|TRBJ2-5|NA
TGTGCCAGTCTTCTCGAGACCCAGTACTTC
CASLLETQYF
>TRBV5-1|TRBD2|15|TRBJ2-3|NA
TGCGCCAGCAGCTCAGGCGGGGGTGGCACAGATACGCAGTATTTT
CASSSGGGGTDTQYF
>TRBV7-8|NA|15|TRBJ1-6|once
TGTGCCAGCAGCTTTCGGACAGAGTATAATTCACCCCTCCACTTT
CASSFRTEYNSPLHF
>TRBV7-2|NA|13|TRBJ2-5|NA
TGTGCCAGCAGAAGCCTTCAGGGGCAGACCCAGTACTTC
CASRSLQGQTQYF
>TRBV27|NA|13|TRBJ1-2|NA
TGTGCCAGCAGTTTAGGGTACAGCTATGGCTACACCTTC
CASSLGYSYGYTF
>TRBV6-1|TRBD2|15|TRBJ2-7|few
TGTGCCAGCAGTGAAGATCTAGCGGGAGCGTACGAGCAGTACTTC
CASSEDLAGAYEQYF
>TRBV11-2|TRBD1|16|TRBJ2-7|many
TGTGCCAGCAGCTTAGCCTGGACAGGATACCTTGGTGAGCAGTACTTC
CASSLAWTGYLGEQYF
>TRBV7-3|TRBD1|14|TRBJ2-5|NA
TGTGCCAGCAGCTTAGGGACAGGGCAAGAGACCCAGTACTTC
CASSLGTGQETQYF
>TRBV28|NA|13|TRBJ2-3|few
TGTGCCAGCAGCTTCAACCCCCGGGATACGCAGTATTTT
CASSFNPRDTQYF
>TRBV5-1|NA|15|TRBJ2-3|NA
TGCGCCAGCAGCTTGTCCAGGGGCCTCACAGATACGCAGTATTTT
CASSLSRGLTDTQYF
>TRBV7-9|NA|14|TRBJ2-5|NA
TGTTCCAGCAGCTTAGGGGGTAGCGGGGAGACCCAGTACTTC
CSSSLGGSGETQYF
>TRBV28|NA|12|TRBJ2-7|NA
TGTGCCAGCAGACTCAGCGACTACGAGCAGTACTTC
CASRLSDYEQYF
>TRBV15|TRBD1|15|TRBJ1-1|once
TGTGCCACCAGCAGAGAGCAGGGGGCGGGCACTGAAGCTTTCTTT
CATSREQGAGTEAFF
>TRBV9|NA|16|TRBJ2-7|NA
TGTGCCAGCAGCGTAGAGGCTTTCTCCATCCGAGGCGAGCAGTACTTC
CASSVEAFSIRGEQYF
>TRBV12-5|TRBD1|16|TRBJ2-7|NA
TGTGCTAGTGGTTTCCTCCCGACAGGGTACTCCTACGAGCAGTACTTC
CASGFLPTGYSYEQYF
>TRBV30|NA|16|TRBJ1-4|NA
TGTGCCTGGAGTGACCCCTCAGGTGCCACTAATGAAAAACTGTTTTTT
CAWSDPSGATNEKLFF
>TRBV9|TRBD2|16|TRBJ2-1|NA
TGTGCCAGCAGCGTAGTCGCTAGCGGGACCCCCAATGAGCAGTTCTTC
CASSVVASGTPNEQFF
>TRBV15|TRBD2|17|TRBJ2-4|NA
TGTGCCACCAGCAGCGGCCGTTTCGGGGGGGCCAAAAACATTCAGTACTTC
CATSSGRFGGAKNIQYF
>TRBV30|NA|13|TRBJ2-3|NA
TGTGCCTGGAGTGTACAGGTCGGAGATACGCAGTATTTT
CAWSVQVGDTQYF
>TRBV7-9|NA|14|TRBJ1-2|NA
TGTGCCAGCAGCTTAGCAGGGCAGGGCGATGGCTACACCTTC
CASSLAGQGDGYTF
>TRBV14|NA|19|TRBJ1-6|NA
TGTGCCAGCAGCCAGTGGGATGTTATCGGGGTTGGACCCAATTCACCCCTCCACTTT
CASSQWDVIGVGPNSPLHF
>TRBV9|TRBD1|17|TRBJ2-6|once
TGTGCCAGCAGCGTAGCAGGGGGTTCCTCTGGGGCCAACGTCCTGACTTTC
CASSVAGGSSGANVLTF
>TRBV5-6|TRBD2|15|TRBJ2-3|NA
TGTGCCAGCAGCTTGACCGGGGGGGCCAGAGATACGCAGTATTTT
CASSLTGGARDTQYF
>TRBV15|TRBD1|16|TRBJ2-3|few
TGTGCCACCAGCAGAGATTTAACAGGGGGAGAAGATACGCAGTATTTT
CATSRDLTGGEDTQYF
>TRBV4-2|TRBD2|15|TRBJ2-5|NA
TGTGCCAGCAGCCCCGACGTAGCGGGCCCAGAGACCCAGTACTTC
CASSPDVAGPETQYF
>TRBV6-5|TRBD1|15|TRBJ1-2|NA
TGTGCCAGCAGTTCCAGGGGGCGGGGAGACTATGGCTACACCTTC
CASSSRGRGDYGYTF
>TRBV28|NA|13|TRBJ1-1|NA
TGTGCCAGCAGGCCGACAGTGCTAACTGAAGCTTTCTTT
CASRPTVLTEAFF